This is a list of T cell receptor beta chains from one sample in a study of radiotherapy plus CTLA-4 blockade in lung cancer. The protocol was immunoSEQ multiplex PCR, while the TCRdb copy is restricted to in-frame clones and leaves out a portion. The top ten hold under 4.5% of the sample, which has approximately 32,000 clones, 70% seen once. The input for sequencing was peripheral blood, taken from a patient treated with radiotherapy plus ipilimumab. Receptors were obtained from a human donor with non-small cell lung cancer who had stable disease on radiotherapy plus ipilimumab. CDR3s include the opening cysteine and the closing phenylalanine or tryptophan.

CASGLTVRETQYF TRBV12-5
CASGESGRFLGNTIYF TRBV2
CASGRQAQPFQETQYF TRBV12-5
CASSLEAGSITEQFF TRBV7-2
CASSFLAGVGTGELFF TRBV27
CASRIWTGQGGYTF TRBV28
CASRKDSNYGYTF TRBV6-6
CAWSATLTARQETQYF TRBV30
CASSFSGRVDEQYF TRBV7-2
CASSPKTSKGTDTQYF TRBV18
CASSIGGSYEQYF TRBV19
CASSLVETQYF TRBV7-8
CASSWGGAYSNQPQHF TRBV7-2
CSVEWAGRLETQYF TRBV29-1
CASSQDKAGDTSGNTIYF TRBV4-3
CASRKQGAGQPQHF TRBV19
CASSSWTISSYNEQFF TRBV6-4
CASSVGPFPVGGPNEQFF TRBV9
CARGRKNIQYF TRBV21-1
CASSLGSLNTEAFF TRBV7-8
CASTVDRGRTGELFF TRBV5-1
CASSPRDRGTEAFF TRBV7-8
CSVSGLWTGELFF TRBV29-1
CASRLAGPYNEQFF TRBV28
CASSLGLADTGELFF TRBV5-1
CASGISANTEAFF TRBV6-5
CASSIDLASAGVKLFF TRBV19
CSVEGGRGGDGTEAFF TRBV29-1
CASSLDMMGGLREYEQYF TRBV5-1
CASGLVISLAGLDEQFF TRBV12-5
CASGGMGATNEKLFF TRBV5-1